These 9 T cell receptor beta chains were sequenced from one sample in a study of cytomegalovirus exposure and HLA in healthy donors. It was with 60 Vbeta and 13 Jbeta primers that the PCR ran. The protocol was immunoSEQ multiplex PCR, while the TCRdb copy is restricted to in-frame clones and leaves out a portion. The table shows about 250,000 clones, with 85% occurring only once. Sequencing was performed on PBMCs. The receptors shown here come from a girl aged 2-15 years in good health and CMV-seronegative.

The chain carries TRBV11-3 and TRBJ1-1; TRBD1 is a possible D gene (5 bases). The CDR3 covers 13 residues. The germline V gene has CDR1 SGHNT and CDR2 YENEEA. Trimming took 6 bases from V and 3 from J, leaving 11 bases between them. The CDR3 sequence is CASSRGRDTEAFF. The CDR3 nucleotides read TGTGCCAGCAGTAGGGGCAGGGACACTGAAGCTTTCTTT.

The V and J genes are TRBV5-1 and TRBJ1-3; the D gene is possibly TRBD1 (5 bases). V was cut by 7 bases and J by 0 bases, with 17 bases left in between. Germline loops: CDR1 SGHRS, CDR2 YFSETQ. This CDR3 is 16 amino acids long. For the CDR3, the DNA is TGCGCCAGCCAGGCGGGGGGACGGCCCTCTGGAAACACCATATATTTT. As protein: CASQAGGRPSGNTIYF.

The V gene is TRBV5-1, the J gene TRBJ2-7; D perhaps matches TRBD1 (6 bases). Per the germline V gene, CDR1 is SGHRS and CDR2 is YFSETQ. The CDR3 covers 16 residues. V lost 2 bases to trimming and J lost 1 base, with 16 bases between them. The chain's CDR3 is CASSFSTGDQSYEQYF. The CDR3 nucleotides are TGCGCCAGCAGCTTCTCGACAGGCGATCAATCCTACGAGCAGTACTTC.

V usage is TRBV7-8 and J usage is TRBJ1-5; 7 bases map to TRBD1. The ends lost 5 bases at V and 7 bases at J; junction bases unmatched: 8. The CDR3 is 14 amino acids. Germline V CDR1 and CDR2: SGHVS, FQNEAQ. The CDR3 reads CASSTIQGTQPQHF. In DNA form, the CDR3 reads TGTGCCAGCAGCACCATACAGGGGACCCAGCCCCAGCATTTT.

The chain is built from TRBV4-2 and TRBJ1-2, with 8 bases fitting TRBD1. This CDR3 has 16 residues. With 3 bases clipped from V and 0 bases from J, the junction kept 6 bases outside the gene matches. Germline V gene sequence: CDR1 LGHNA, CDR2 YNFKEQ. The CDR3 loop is CASSHLQGASNYGYTF. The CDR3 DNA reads TGTGCCAGCAGCCACTTGCAGGGGGCCTCTAACTATGGCTACACCTTC.

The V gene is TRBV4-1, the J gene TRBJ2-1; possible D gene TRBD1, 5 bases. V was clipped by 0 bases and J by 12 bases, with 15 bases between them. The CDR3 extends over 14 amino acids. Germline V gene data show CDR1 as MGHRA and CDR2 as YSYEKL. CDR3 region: CASSQDGAHLGQFF. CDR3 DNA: TGCGCCAGCAGCCAAGATGGGGCCCACTTAGGGCAGTTCTTC.

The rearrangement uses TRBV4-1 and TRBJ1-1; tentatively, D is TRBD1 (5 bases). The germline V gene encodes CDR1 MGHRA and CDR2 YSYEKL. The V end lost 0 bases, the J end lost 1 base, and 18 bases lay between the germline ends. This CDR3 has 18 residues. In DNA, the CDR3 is TGCGCCAGCAGCCAAGAAAGGGAGGGACGGAGCCGGAACACTGAAGCTTTCTTT. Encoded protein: CASSQEREGRSRNTEAFF.

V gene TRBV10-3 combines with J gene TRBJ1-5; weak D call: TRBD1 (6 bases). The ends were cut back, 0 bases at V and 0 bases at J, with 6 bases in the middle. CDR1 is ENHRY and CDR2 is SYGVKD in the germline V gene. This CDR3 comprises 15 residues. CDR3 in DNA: TGTGCCATCAGTGAGTCGGACAGTAGCAATCAGCCCCAGCATTTT. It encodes CAISESDSSNQPQHF.

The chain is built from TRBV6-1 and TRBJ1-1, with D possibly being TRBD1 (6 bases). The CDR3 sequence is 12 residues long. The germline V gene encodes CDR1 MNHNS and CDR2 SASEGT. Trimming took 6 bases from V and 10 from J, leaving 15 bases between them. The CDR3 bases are TGTGCCAGCAGCGGGATGGGGGCCGGAGCTTTCTTT. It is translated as CASSGMGAGAFF.